Following are 27 T cell receptor beta chains from one sample sequenced in a study of T-cell memory formation after mild COVID-19. TCRdb independently ran MiXCR on the 5' RACE reads; one entry per CDR3 protein. The data contain roughly 100,000 distinct CDR3 sequences, roughly 12% of them seen just once; the ten biggest clones take up more than 25%. Material for sequencing was PBMCs or a T cell subset sorted from them (not recorded which). The receptors come from an adult woman who had mild COVID-19 (a few samples of this study predate the infection). Cell type and time point are not known.

The chain recombines TRBV12-3 or TRBV12-4 with TRBJ1-2, with D possibly matching TRBD1 (6 bases). Trimming removed 1 base from V and 6 bases from J, with 12 bases in between. The CDR3 has 14 residues. The CDR3 sequence: CASSLEGGADGYTF. In DNA, the CDR3 is TGTGCCAGCAGTTTAGAGGGGGGCGCAGATGGCTACACCTTC.

The chain employs TRBV29-1 and TRBJ1-1, with unresolved D. The CDR3 has 13 residues. Germline values: CDR1 SQVTM, CDR2 ANQGSEA. The V and J ends lost 4 bases and 4 bases respectively, with 13 bases between them. CDR3 loop: CSVVSGRTTEAFF. The DNA for the CDR3 is TGCAGCGTTGTATCCGGTCGGACCACTGAAGCTTTCTTT.

The rearrangement joins TRBV29-1 to TRBJ2-3, with D uncertain. Per germline, CDR1 SQVTM and CDR2 ANQGSEA. The CDR3 covers 14 residues. The CDR3 DNA sequence: TGCCCCGCCGGTACGAGACTCTGCACAGATACGCAGTATTTT. Its translation: CPAGTRLCTDTQYF.

This clonotype has more than one count but fewer than ten. This chain links TRBV11-2 with TRBJ1-1; D remains ambiguous. CDR1 is SGHAT and CDR2 is FQNNGV in the germline V gene. Trimming removed 8 bases at V and 2 bases at J, with 9 bases between. The CDR3 is made up of 12 amino acids. The CDR3, as DNA: TGTGCCAGCTCGACCTTTAACACTGAAGCTTTCTTT. Its translation: CASSTFNTEAFF.

The chain is built from TRBV20-1 and TRBJ2-7, with unresolved D. CDR3 size: 14 residues. Germline CDR1 is DFQATT and CDR2 is SNEGSKA (reference sequence). Trimming left V 0 bases short and J 3 bases short, with 12 bases between. CDR3 sequence (DNA): TGCAGTGCTAGAGATTGGCAGGTGCTCTACGAGCAGTACTTC. It specifies CSARDWQVLYEQYF.

In this sample, this clonotype turned up many times. The J gene is TRBJ2-3, the V gene TRBV4-3, with TRBD2 matching 8 bases. Germline CDR1 LGHNA, CDR2 YSLEER. The J segment lost 2 bases and the V segment lost 0 bases, leaving 4 bases of the junction unmatched. This CDR3 comprises 16 residues. The CDR3 DNA reads as TGCGCCAGCAGCCAAGATGGAGCGGGGGTCACAGATACGCAGTATTTT. It yields the protein CASSQDGAGVTDTQYF.

The gene calls are TRBV5-6 and TRBJ2-7, with 7 bases aligning to TRBD2. The CDR3 contains 13 residues. Germline lookup yields CDR1 SGHDT and CDR2 YYEEEE. V shed 5 bases, J shed 3 bases, and the junction held 5 bases outside the gene matches. The CDR3 is CASSYRDYYEQYF. CDR3 bases: TGTGCCAGCAGTTACCGGGACTACTACGAGCAGTACTTC.

This clonotype was detected a few times. This sequence joins TRBV7-8 and TRBJ1-4, with D possibly matching TRBD1 (5 bases). The CDR3 length is 18 residues. Germline V gene sequence: CDR1 SGHVS, CDR2 FQNEAQ. The V and J ends lost 5 bases and 6 bases respectively, with 25 bases between them. CDR3 sequence reads: CASSPEVREWGFDEKLFF. The CDR3 bases are TGTGCCAGCAGCCCAGAAGTCAGGGAATGGGGCTTTGATGAAAAACTGTTTTTT. Variable domain in full (rest from reference TRBV7-8 and TRBJ1-4): GAGVSQSPRYKVAKRGQDVALRCDPISGHVSLFWYQQALGQGPEFLTYFQNEAQLDKSGLPSDRFFAERPEGSVSTLKIQRTQQEDSAVYLCASSPEVREWGFDEKLFFGSGTQLSVL.

The chain couples TRBV29-1 to TRBJ2-7; 8 positions match TRBD1. This CDR3 has 13 residues. The V gene end was trimmed by 6 bases and the J gene end by 4 bases; junction bases not matched to a gene: 8. The germline V gene has CDR1 SQVTM and CDR2 ANQGSEA. CDR3 sequence reads: CSVTGQGEYEQYF. The CDR3 DNA sequence: TGCAGCGTCACCGGACAGGGCGAATACGAGCAGTACTTC.

The J gene is TRBJ2-5, the V gene TRBV4-3; unclear D gene. Trimming stripped 1 base from V and 5 bases from J, with 8 bases between. The V gene's germline CDR1 is LGHNA and CDR2 YSLEER. This CDR3 is 13 amino acids long. CDR3 sequence reads: CASSQGYMETQYF. The CDR3 DNA reads TGCGCCAGCAGCCAAGGGTACATGGAGACCCAGTACTTC.

This rearrangement joins TRBV12-3 or TRBV12-4 to TRBJ1-4; D is unclear. The CDR3 has 14 residues. V gave up 6 bases and J gave up 3 bases, with 11 bases separating them. The CDR3 region has the DNA TGTGCCAGCAGCCGGCCCGGGGCTAATGAAAAACTGTTTTTT. Translated, it gives CASSRPGANEKLFF.

This clonotype was seen more than once but under ten times. The chain joins TRBV21-1 to TRBJ1-5; TRBD1, the table's D call, lacks a check against the DNA. TRBV21-1 counts as a pseudogene. CDR3 length: 16 amino acids. Here the CDR3 reads CASSPSSGGSDQPQHF. In nucleotides, the CDR3 is TGTGCCAGCAGCCCAAGCAGTGGGGGATCCGATCAGCCCCAGCATTTT.

The chain employs TRBV11-2 and TRBJ2-5; D call uncertain. Looked up from germline, CDR1 is SGHAT and CDR2 is FQNNGV. Trimming pared 5 bases from V and 5 bases from J, leaving 9 bases between. This CDR3 is built from 12 residues. This chain's CDR3 is CASSPSLETQYF. The DNA for the CDR3 is TGTGCCAGCAGCCCCTCTCTTGAGACCCAGTACTTC.

The chain is built from TRBV27 and TRBJ2-1; perhaps TRBD1 as D (6 bases). Germline V gives CDR1 MNHEY, CDR2 SMNVEV (reference sequence). The V end was cut by 5 bases, the J end by 3 bases, with 8 bases between. This CDR3 is built from 13 residues. The CDR3 region has the DNA TGTGCCAGCAGTGACAGGAGCTACAATGAGCAGTTCTTC. This encodes CASSDRSYNEQFF.

This clonotype was seen a handful of times. This chain connects TRBV7-9 to TRBJ2-3, with a tentative D call TRBD2 (6 bases). The germline V gene has CDR1 SEHNR and CDR2 FQNEAQ (reference sequence). This CDR3 is 15 amino acids long. Trimming removed 5 bases at V and 0 bases at J, with 12 bases between. CDR3 nucleotides: TGTGCCAGCAGCCGCGGGACGGCAAGCACAGATACGCAGTATTTT. This translates into CASSRGTASTDTQYF.

The V gene is TRBV13, the J gene TRBJ2-1; no firm D call. Germline V gene lookup returns CDR1 PRHDT and CDR2 FYEKMQ (reference sequence). The CDR3 runs 12 residues. V lost 3 bases to trimming and J lost 8 bases, with 8 bases between them. CDR3 region: CASSFSRHEQFF. The CDR3 DNA reads as TGTGCCAGCAGCTTTTCCCGCCATGAGCAGTTCTTC.

This clonotype was detected a few times. This rearrangement joins TRBV3-1 to TRBJ2-7; possible D gene TRBD2, 5 bases. Looked up from germline, CDR1 is LGHDT and CDR2 is YNNKEL (reference sequence). V was pared by 4 bases and J by 3 bases, with 13 bases between. The CDR3 totals 14 residues. The CDR3 DNA sequence: TGTGCCAGCAGCCCTCGGGGAGTCGACTACGAGCAGTACTTC. Translating it yields CASSPRGVDYEQYF.

The genes are TRBV7-9 and TRBJ2-2, with 9 bases matching TRBD2. The CDR3 spans 16 residues. V lost 5 bases and J lost 10; bases outside the gene matches: 14. Germline CDR1 is SEHNR and CDR2 is FQNEAQ (reference sequence). CDR3 residues: CASSPGLREGQEELFF. The DNA of the CDR3 is TGTGCCAGCAGCCCCGGGTTGCGGGAGGGCCAAGAGGAGCTGTTTTTT.

This clonotype was recorded at least ten times. The CDR3 DNA is TGTGCCAGCAGCTCCGACGGGATTTACAATGAGCAGTTCTTC. This gives the protein CASSSDGIYNEQFF. The chain joins TRBV7-6 to TRBJ2-1, with D perhaps matching TRBD2 (5 bases). V dropped 4 bases and J dropped 4 bases, with 11 bases sitting between them. This CDR3 is built from 14 residues. CDR1 and CDR2 (germline): SGHVS, FNYEAQ.

This clonotype was detected only once. This rearrangement joins TRBV6-5 to TRBJ2-3; a possible D gene is TRBD2 (5 bases). The V and J ends lost 6 bases and 2 bases respectively, with 12 bases between them. This CDR3 comprises 14 residues. CDR1 is MNHEY, CDR2 SVGAGI, per germline. DNA for the CDR3: TGTGCCAGCAGATCGAGCGGATCCACAGATACGCAGTATTTT. It is translated as CASRSSGSTDTQYF.

The rearrangement uses TRBV13 and TRBJ2-5; 7 bases fit TRBD1. CDR1 is PRHDT and CDR2 is FYEKMQ in the germline V gene (reference sequence). This CDR3 has 14 amino acids. J lost 5 bases, V lost 2 bases, and 5 bases had no gene match. This CDR3 is CASSLRGQRETQYF. For the CDR3, the DNA is TGTGCCAGCAGCTTAAGGGGACAGAGGGAGACCCAGTACTTC.

This clonotype was observed a handful of times. This rearrangement joins TRBV21-1 to TRBJ2-3. TRBV21-1 is flagged as a pseudogene. The CDR3 is 16 amino acids. This CDR3 reads CASTPSTEPSTDTQYF. In nucleotides, the CDR3 is TGTGCCAGCACCCCGTCGACCGAGCCTTCCACAGATACGCAGTATTTT.

This clonotype was detected only a few times. The chain links TRBV20-1 to TRBJ1-2; TRBD1 agrees at 7 bases. Germline-derived CDR1 and CDR2 are DFQATT and SNEGSKA (reference sequence). V shed 2 bases and J 0 bases; nucleotides not matched to a gene: 12. The CDR3 spans 17 residues. The CDR3 here is CSARILTGSQANYGYTF. The CDR3 DNA reads TGCAGTGCTAGAATTCTGACAGGGTCCCAAGCTAACTATGGCTACACCTTC.

This clonotype came up many times. The rearrangement uses TRBV7-2 and TRBJ2-7, with 10 nucleotides matching TRBD2. CDR3 length equals 14 residues. V was pared by 1 base and J by 3 bases, with 0 bases of the junction left unmatched. Looked up from germline, CDR1 is SGHTA and CDR2 is FQGNSA. CDR3 sequence (DNA): TGTGCCAGCAGCTTAGGACTAGCGGGCTACGAGCAGTACTTC. Amino acid sequence: CASSLGLAGYEQYF.

This clonotype was found many times. V usage is TRBV5-1 and J usage is TRBJ2-7; 9 nucleotides align to TRBD1. Germline CDR1 reads SGHRS; CDR2 reads YFSETQ. CDR3 size: 15 residues. The trim removed 2 bases at V and 2 bases at J, leaving 5 bases unmatched. DNA of the CDR3: TGCGCCAGCAGCTTTGGGACAGGGATACCCTACGAGCAGTACTTC. This translates into CASSFGTGIPYEQYF.

This clonotype was observed a few times. J is TRBJ2-3 and V is TRBV7-2; 9 bases agree with TRBD2. Germline CDR1 reads SGHTA; CDR2 reads FQGNSA. CDR3 length: 17 residues. The trim removed 3 bases at V and 0 bases at J, leaving 7 bases unmatched. In DNA, the CDR3 is TGTGCCAGCAGCTTTGGGGTAGCGGGGGCTAGCACAGATACGCAGTATTTT. Translation gives CASSFGVAGASTDTQYF.

This clonotype was detected only a few times. This rearrangement joins TRBV7-9 to TRBJ1-2; D ambiguous. The germline gives CDR1 SEHNR, CDR2 FQNEAQ (reference sequence). This CDR3 has 17 amino acids. V dropped 1 base and J dropped 3 bases, with 18 bases sitting between them. CDR3 loop: CASSLVVPSRLDYGYTF. CDR3 DNA: TGTGCCAGCAGCTTAGTAGTCCCTTCCCGACTGGACTATGGCTACACCTTC.